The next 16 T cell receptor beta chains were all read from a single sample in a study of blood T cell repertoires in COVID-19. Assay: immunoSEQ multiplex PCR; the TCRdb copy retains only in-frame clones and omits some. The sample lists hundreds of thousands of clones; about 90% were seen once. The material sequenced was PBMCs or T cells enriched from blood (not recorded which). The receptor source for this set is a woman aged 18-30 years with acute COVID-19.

CDR3 nucleotide sequence: TGTGCTAGTGGTTCTTCAGGGGGTGGAAACACCATATATTTT. As protein: CASGSSGGGNTIYF. This chain connects TRBV12-5 to TRBJ1-3, with 7 bases fitting TRBD1. Germline-derived CDR1 and CDR2 are LGHNT and FRNRAP. The CDR3 consists of 14 residues. The J segment lost 3 bases and the V segment lost 4 bases, leaving 3 bases of the junction unmatched.

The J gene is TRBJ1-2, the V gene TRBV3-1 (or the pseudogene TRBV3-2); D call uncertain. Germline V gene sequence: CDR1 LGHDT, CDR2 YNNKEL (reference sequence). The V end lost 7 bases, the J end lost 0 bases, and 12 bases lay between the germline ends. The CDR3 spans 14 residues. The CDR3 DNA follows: TGTGCCAGCACCGCGCGGGAAGCTAACTATGGCTACACCTTC. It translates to CASTAREANYGYTF.

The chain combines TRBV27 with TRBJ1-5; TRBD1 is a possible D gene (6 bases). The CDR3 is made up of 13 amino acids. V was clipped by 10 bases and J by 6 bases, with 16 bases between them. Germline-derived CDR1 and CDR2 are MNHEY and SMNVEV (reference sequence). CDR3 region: CATSDTGTQPQHF. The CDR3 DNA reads TGTGCCACCTCGGACACAGGGACTCAGCCCCAGCATTTT.

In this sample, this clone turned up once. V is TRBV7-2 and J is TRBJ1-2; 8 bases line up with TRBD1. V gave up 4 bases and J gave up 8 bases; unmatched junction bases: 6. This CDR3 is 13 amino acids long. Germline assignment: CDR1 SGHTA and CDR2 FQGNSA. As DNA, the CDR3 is TGTGCCAGCAGCTCGGGACAGGAAGTCGGCTACACCTTC. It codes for CASSSGQEVGYTF.

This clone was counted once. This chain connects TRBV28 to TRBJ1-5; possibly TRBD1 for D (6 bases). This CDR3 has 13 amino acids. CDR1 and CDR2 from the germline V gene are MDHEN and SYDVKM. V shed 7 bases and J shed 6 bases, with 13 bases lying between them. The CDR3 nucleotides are TGTGCCAGCACCTCGGGGGGCCTTCAGCCCCAGCATTTT. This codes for CASTSGGLQPQHF.

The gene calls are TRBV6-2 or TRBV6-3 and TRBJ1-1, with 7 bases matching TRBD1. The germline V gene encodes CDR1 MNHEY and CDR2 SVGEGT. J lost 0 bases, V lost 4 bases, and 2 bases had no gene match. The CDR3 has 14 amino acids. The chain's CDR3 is CASSSDRVNTEAFF. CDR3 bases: TGTGCCAGCAGTTCTGACAGGGTGAACACTGAAGCTTTCTTT.

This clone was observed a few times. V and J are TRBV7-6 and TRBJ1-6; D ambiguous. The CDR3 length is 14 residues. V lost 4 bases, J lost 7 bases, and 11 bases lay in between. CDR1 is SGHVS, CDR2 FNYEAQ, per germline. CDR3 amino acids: CASSSGWKNSPLHF. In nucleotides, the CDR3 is TGTGCCAGCAGCTCAGGATGGAAGAATTCACCCCTCCACTTT.

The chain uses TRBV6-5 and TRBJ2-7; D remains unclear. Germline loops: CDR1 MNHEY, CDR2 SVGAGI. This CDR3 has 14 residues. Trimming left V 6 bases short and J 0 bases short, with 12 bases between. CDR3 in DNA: TGTGCCAGCAGGGCCGTCGAAAGCTCCTACGAGCAGTACTTC. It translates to CASRAVESSYEQYF.

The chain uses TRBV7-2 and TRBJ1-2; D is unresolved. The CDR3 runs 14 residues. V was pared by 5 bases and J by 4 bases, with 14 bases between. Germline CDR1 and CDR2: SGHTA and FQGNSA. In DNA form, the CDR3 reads TGTGCCAGCAGCCAAATCCTGACGGGCTATGGCTACACCTTC. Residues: CASSQILTGYGYTF.

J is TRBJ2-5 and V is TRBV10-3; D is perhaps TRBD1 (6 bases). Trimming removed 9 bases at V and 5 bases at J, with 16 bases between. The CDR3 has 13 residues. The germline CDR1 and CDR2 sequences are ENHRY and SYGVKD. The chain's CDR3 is CAITSGVEETQYF. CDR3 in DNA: TGTGCCATTACTTCAGGGGTGGAGGAGACCCAGTACTTC.

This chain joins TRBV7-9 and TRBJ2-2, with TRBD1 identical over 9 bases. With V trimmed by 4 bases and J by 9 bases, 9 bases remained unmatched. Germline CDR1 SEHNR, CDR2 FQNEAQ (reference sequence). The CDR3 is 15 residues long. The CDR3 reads CASSYPGQGLRELFF. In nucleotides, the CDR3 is TGTGCCAGCAGCTACCCGGGACAGGGACTTAGGGAGCTGTTTTTT.

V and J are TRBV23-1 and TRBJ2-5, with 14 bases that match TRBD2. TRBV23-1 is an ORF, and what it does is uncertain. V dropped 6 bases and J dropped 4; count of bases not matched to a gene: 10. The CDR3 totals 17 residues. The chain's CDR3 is CASRKRLAGGPGETQYF. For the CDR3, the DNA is TGCGCCAGCAGGAAACGACTAGCGGGAGGGCCGGGAGAGACCCAGTACTTC.

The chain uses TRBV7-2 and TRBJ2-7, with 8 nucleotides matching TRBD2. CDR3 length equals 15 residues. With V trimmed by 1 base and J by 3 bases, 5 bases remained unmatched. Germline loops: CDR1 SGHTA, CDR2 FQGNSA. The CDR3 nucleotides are TGTGCCAGCAGCTTAGGGCCTAGCGGGTTCTACGAGCAGTACTTC. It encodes CASSLGPSGFYEQYF.

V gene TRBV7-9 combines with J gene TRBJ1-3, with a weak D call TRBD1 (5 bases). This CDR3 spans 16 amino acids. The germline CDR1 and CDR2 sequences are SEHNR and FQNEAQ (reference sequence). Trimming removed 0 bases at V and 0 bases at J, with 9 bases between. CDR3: CASSLAPTASGNTIYF. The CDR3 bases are TGTGCCAGCAGCTTAGCTCCGACAGCCTCTGGAAACACCATATATTTT.

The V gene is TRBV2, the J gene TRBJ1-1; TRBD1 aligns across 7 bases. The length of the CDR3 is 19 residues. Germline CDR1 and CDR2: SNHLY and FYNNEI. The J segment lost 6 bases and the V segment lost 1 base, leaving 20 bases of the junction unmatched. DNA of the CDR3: TGTGCCAGCAGTGAAGATTGGGGGACAGCGAACAATGTACGTGCTGAAGCTTTCTTT. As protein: CASSEDWGTANNVRAEAFF.

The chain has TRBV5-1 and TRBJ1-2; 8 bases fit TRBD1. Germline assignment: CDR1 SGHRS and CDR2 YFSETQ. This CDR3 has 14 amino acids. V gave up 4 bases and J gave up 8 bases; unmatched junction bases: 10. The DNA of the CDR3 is TGCGCCAGCAGCCAAGTGGCCAGGGGGCAAGGCTACACCTTC. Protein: CASSQVARGQGYTF.